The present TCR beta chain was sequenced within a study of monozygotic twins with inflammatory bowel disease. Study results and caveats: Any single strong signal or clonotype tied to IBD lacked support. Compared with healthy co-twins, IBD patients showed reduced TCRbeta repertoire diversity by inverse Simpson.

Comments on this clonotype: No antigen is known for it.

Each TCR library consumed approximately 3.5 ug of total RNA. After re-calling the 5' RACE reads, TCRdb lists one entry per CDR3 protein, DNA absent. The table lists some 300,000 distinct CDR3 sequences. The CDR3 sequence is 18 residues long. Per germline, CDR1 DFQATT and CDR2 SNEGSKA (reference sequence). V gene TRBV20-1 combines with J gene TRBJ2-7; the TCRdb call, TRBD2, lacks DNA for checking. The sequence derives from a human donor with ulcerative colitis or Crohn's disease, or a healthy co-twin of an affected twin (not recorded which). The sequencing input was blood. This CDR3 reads CSARVGAGGLIRSYEQYF.